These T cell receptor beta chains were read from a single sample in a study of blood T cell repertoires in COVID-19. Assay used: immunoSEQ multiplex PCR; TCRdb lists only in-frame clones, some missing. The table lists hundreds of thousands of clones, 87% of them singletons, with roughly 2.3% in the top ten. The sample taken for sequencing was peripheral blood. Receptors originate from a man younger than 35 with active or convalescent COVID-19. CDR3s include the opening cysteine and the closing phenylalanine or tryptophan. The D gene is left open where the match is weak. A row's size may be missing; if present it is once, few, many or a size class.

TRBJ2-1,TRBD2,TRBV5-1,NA,TGCGCCAGCAGCCCGGGAGCTAGCGGGATAAGAGAGCAGTTCTTC,CASSPGASGIREQFF
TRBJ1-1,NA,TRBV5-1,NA,TGCGCCAGCAGCCTTACAGGAACGGAAGCTTTCTTT,CASSLTGTEAFF
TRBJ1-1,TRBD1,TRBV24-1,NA,TGTGCCATCCTCAGGGGGCGGAACACTGAAGCTTTCTTT,CAILRGRNTEAFF
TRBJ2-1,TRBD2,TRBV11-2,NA,TGTGCCAGCAGCCCGTCTAGCGGGACATCCTACAATGAGCAGTTCTTC,CASSPSSGTSYNEQFF
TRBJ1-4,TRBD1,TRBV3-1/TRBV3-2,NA,TGTGCCAGCAGACACCGGGACAGGGGAGGGGAAAAACTGTTTTTT,CASRHRDRGGEKLFF
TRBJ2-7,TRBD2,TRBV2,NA,TGTGCCAGCAGTGTTAGCGGGAGAAGCTACGAGCAGTACTTC,CASSVSGRSYEQYF
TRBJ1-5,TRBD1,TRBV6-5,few,TGTGCCAGCAGTTTGGACAGGGTGCATCAGCCCCAGCATTTT,CASSLDRVHQPQHF
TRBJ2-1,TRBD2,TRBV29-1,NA,TGCAGCGTTAGGGAATCCAGCGGGGGGGGTTACAATGAGCAGTTCTTC,CSVRESSGGGYNEQFF
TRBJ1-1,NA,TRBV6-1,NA,TGTGCCAGCAGTGACCAGGCACACCTTACAAACACTGAAGCTTTCTTT,CASSDQAHLTNTEAFF
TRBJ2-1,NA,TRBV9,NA,TGTGCCAGCAGTGCTAGTGTTAATGAGCAGTTCTTC,CASSASVNEQFF
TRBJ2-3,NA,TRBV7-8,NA,TGTGCCAGCAGCTCACTTGGCGGGGCTGTCACAGATACGCAGTATTTT,CASSSLGGAVTDTQYF
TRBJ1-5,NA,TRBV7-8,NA,TGTGCCAGCAGCTTGGGGGGTTGGGGCAATCAGCCCCAGCATTTT,CASSLGGWGNQPQHF
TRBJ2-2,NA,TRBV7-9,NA,TGTGCCAGCAGCCCGCCGGGAGTCACCGGGGAGCTGTTTTTT,CASSPPGVTGELFF
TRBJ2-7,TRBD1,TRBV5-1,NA,TGCGCCAGCAGCTTGGAAGCAGGGGGCTATTACGAGCAGTACTTC,CASSLEAGGYYEQYF
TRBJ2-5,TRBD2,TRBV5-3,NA,TGTGCCAGAAGCTCCGGACTAGACCAAGAGACCCAGTACTTC,CARSSGLDQETQYF
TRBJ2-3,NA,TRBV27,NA,TGTGCCAGCAGTTTTAACACAGATACGCAGTATTTT,CASSFNTDTQYF
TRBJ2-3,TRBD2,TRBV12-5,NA,TGTGCTAGTGGTTTGCCACGGGGGGGCCCCACAGATACGCAGTATTTT,CASGLPRGGPTDTQYF
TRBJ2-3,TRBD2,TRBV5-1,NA,TGCGCCAGCAGAAAGGCGGGGGGCACAGATACGCAGTATTTT,CASRKAGGTDTQYF
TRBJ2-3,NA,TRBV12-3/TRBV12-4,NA,TGTGCCAGCAGTTTTCTAGCTGGAGATACGCAGTATTTT,CASSFLAGDTQYF
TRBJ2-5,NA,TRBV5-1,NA,TGCGCCAGCAGCTTGGCCGGGATAGCCCAAGAGACCCAGTACTTC,CASSLAGIAQETQYF
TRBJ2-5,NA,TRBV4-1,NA,TGCGCCAGCAGCCAAGGAGTTTCCTTCGGGGAGACCCAGTACTTC,CASSQGVSFGETQYF
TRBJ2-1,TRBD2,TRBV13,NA,TGTGCCAGCAGCTCCTACGGGGGGGGCAATGAGCAGTTCTTC,CASSSYGGGNEQFF